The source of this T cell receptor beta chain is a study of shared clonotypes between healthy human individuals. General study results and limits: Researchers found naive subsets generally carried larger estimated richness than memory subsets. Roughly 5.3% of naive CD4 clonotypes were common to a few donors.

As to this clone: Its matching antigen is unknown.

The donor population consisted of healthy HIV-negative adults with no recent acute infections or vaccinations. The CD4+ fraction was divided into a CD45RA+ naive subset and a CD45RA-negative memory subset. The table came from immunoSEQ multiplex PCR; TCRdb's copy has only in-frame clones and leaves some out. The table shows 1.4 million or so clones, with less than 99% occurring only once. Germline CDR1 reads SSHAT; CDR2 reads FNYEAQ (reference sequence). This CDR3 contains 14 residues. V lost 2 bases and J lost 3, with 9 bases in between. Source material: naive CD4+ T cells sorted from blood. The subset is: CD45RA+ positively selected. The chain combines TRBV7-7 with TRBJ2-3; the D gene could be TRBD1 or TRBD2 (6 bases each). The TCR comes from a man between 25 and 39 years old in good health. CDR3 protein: CASSLTGRTDTQYF. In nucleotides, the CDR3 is TGTGCCAGCAGCTTAACAGGGAGGACAGATACGCAGTATTTT. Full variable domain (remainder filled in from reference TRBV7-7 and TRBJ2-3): GAGVSQSPRYKVTKRGQDVTLRCDPISSHATLYWYQQALGQGPEFLTYFNYEAQPDKSGLPSDRFSAERPEGSISTLTIQRTEQRDSAMYRCASSLTGRTDTQYFGPGTRLTVL.